This TCR beta chain is from a study of TIL therapy for anti-PD-1-resistant metastatic lung cancer. Study-level background: Patients had a median age of approximately 50 years (range about 35-75).

The immunoSEQ assay was v3. Sequencing depth was 1.5 million to 2 million read pairs for survey level, roughly 4.5-6.5 million for deep. Method: immunoSEQ multiplex PCR; TCRdb's copy keeps in-frame clones and lacks some. The repertoire holds more than 50,000 clones, around 86% seen once, with 2.6% in the top ten. Regarding the study as a whole: This highly selected cohort may not generalize to typical lung cancer patients.

Sample time point: pre-treatment sample, taken before nivolumab and TIL therapy. In this sample, this clone turned up a few times. Its antigen is not identified. Here the sequenced sample was blood, taken at baseline. The clonotype comes from a person aged 25-85 years with non-small cell lung cancer.

CDR3 DNA: TGTGCCAGCAGCTTAGCAGGGGGCGATCAGCCCCAGCATTTT. It yields the protein CASSLAGGDQPQHF. The chain uses TRBV7-2 and TRBJ1-5, with TRBD1 identical over 7 bases. The J segment lost 5 bases and the V segment lost 0 bases, leaving 1 base of the junction unmatched. The germline gives CDR1 SGHTA, CDR2 FQGNSA. This CDR3 has 14 residues.